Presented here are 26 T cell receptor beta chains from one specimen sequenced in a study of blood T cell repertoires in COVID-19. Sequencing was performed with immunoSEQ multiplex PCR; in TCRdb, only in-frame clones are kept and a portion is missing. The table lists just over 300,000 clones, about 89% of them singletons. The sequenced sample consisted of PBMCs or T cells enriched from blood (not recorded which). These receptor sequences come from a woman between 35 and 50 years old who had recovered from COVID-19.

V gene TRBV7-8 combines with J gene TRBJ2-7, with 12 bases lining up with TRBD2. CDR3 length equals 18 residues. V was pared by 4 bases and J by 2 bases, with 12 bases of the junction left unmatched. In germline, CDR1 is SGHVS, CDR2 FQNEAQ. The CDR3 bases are TGTGCCAGCAGCTCCCAAACCCGAGGACTAGCGGGACCCTACGAGCAGTACTTC. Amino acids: CASSSQTRGLAGPYEQYF.

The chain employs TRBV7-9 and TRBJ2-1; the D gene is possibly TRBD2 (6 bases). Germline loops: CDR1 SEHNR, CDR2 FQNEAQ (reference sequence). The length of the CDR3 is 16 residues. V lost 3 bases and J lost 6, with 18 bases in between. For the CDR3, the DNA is TGTGCCAGCAGCTTTGAGCCCTCGGGAGTAAGCAATGAGCAGTTCTTC. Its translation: CASSFEPSGVSNEQFF.

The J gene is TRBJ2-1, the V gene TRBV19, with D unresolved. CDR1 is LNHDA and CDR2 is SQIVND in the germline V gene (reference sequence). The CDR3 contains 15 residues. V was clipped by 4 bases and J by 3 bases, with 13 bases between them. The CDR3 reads CASSSLLVSYNEQFF. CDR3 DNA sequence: TGTGCCAGTAGTAGCCTCCTCGTGAGCTACAATGAGCAGTTCTTC. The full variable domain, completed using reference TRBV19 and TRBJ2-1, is DGGITQSPKYLFRKEGQNVTLSCEQNLNHDAMYWYRQDPGQGLRLIYYSQIVNDFQKGDIAEGYSVSREKKESFPLTVTSAQKNPTAFYLCASSSLLVSYNEQFFGPGTRLTVL.

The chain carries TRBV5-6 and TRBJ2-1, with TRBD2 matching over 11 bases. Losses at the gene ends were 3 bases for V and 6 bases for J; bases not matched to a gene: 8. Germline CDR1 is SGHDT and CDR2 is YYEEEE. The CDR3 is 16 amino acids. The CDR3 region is CASSSLAGGPSNEQFF. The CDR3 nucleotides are TGTGCCAGCAGCTCCTTAGCGGGAGGGCCGTCCAATGAGCAGTTCTTC.

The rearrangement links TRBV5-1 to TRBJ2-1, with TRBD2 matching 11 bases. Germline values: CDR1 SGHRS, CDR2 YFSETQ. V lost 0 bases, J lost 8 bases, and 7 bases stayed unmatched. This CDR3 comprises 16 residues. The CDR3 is CASSLATSGGRDEQFF. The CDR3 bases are TGCGCCAGCAGCTTGGCTACTAGCGGGGGTAGAGATGAGCAGTTCTTC.

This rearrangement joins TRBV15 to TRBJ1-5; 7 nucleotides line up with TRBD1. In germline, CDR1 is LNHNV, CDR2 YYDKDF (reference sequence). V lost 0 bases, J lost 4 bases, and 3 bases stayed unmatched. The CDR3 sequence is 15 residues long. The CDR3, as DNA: TGTGCCACCAGCAGAGATTTGACAGGGAATCAGCCCCAGCATTTT. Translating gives CATSRDLTGNQPQHF.

Here the CDR3 reads CASSRDRPYNEQFF. The CDR3 DNA is TGTGCCAGCAGCCGAGACAGGCCGTACAATGAGCAGTTCTTC. J is TRBJ2-1 and V is TRBV3-1 (or the pseudogene TRBV3-2), with D possibly TRBD1 on 6 matching bases. Germline lookup yields CDR1 LGHDT and CDR2 YNNKEL (reference sequence). This CDR3 is built from 14 residues. V gave up 4 bases and J gave up 4 bases, with 11 bases separating them.

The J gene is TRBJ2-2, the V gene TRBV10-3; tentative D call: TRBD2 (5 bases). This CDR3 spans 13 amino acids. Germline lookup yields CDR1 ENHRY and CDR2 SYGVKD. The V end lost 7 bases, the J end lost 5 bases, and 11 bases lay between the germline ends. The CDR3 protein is CAIKQTGTGELFF. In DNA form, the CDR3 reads TGTGCCATCAAGCAAACGGGGACCGGGGAGCTGTTTTTT.

CDR3 loop: CASSLGGLQRPQHF. The CDR3 DNA follows: TGTGCCAGCAGCTTAGGAGGGCTTCAGCGGCCCCAGCATTTT. The chain carries TRBV7-8 and TRBJ1-5; no firm D call. This CDR3 region has 14 residues. Trimming shortened V by 1 base and J by 9 bases, and 13 bases separated the two germline ends. Germline V CDR1 and CDR2: SGHVS, FQNEAQ. Together with reference TRBV7-8 and TRBJ1-5, the CDR3 gives the full variable domain: GAGVSQSPRYKVAKRGQDVALRCDPISGHVSLFWYQQALGQGPEFLTYFQNEAQLDKSGLPSDRFFAERPEGSVSTLKIQRTQQEDSAVYLCASSLGGLQRPQHFGDGTRLSIL.

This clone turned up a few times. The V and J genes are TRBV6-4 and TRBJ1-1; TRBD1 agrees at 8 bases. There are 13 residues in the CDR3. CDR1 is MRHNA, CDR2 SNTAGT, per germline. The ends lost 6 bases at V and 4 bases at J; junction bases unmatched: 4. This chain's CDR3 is CASSQGAGTEAFF. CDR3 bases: TGTGCCAGCAGCCAGGGGGCGGGCACTGAAGCTTTCTTT.

CDR3 DNA: TGCGCCAGCAGCTTGGACAGGGGGATAGGCTACACCTTC. Translating gives CASSLDRGIGYTF. The chain combines TRBV5-1 with TRBJ1-2, with 8 bases identical to TRBD1. This CDR3 comprises 13 residues. Germline values: CDR1 SGHRS, CDR2 YFSETQ. The ends lost 0 bases at V and 8 bases at J; junction bases unmatched: 3.

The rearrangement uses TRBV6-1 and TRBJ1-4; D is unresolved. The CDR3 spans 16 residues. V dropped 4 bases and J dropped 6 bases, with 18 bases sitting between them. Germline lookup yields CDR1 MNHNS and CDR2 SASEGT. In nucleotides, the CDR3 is TGTGCCAGCAGTGGATATTTGGAGGTTTGGGATGAAAAACTGTTTTTT. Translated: CASSGYLEVWDEKLFF.

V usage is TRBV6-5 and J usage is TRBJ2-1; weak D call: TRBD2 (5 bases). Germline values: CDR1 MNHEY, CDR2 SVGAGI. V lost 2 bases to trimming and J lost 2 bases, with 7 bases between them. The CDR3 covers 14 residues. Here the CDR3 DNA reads TGTGCCAGCAGTTACAGAGGGCCCTACAATGAGCAGTTCTTC. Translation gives CASSYRGPYNEQFF.

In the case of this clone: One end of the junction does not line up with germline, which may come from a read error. The CDR3 DNA follows: TGTGCTAGCAGCTCACCAGCTAACTATGGCTACACCTTC. Protein product: CASSSPANYGYTF. The gene calls are TRBV7-7 and TRBJ1-2; no reliable D call. This CDR3 has 13 residues. Germline CDR1 and CDR2: SSHAT and FNYEAQ (reference sequence).

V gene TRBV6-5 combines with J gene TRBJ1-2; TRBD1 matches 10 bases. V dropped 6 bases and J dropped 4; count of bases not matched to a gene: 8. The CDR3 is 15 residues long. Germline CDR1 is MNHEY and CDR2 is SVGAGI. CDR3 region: CASRRRQGAGYGYTF. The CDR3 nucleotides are TGTGCCAGCAGACGTCGACAGGGGGCTGGCTATGGCTACACCTTC.

The CDR3: CASSPGRASGNTDTQYF. DNA for the CDR3: TGCGCCAGCAGCCCCGGGCGGGCAAGCGGGAATACAGATACGCAGTATTTT. The chain recombines TRBV5-1 with TRBJ2-3; TRBD2 matches 7 bases. J was trimmed by 3 bases and V by 4 bases; bases with no gene match: 14. Germline values: CDR1 SGHRS, CDR2 YFSETQ. The CDR3 extends over 17 amino acids.

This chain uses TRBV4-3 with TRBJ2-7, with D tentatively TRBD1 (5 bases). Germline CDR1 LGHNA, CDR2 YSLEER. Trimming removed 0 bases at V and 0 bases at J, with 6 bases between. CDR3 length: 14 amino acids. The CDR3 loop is CASSQEQGSYEQYF. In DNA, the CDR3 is TGCGCCAGCAGCCAAGAGCAGGGCTCCTACGAGCAGTACTTC.

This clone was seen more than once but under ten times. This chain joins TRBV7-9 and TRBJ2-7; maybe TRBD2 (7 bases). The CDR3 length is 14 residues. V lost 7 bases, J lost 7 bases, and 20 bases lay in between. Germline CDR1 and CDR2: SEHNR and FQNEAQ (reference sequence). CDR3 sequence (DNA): TGTGCCAGCATCCAGCGCGGGGGCCCTCGGGAGCAGTACTTC. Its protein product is CASIQRGGPREQYF.

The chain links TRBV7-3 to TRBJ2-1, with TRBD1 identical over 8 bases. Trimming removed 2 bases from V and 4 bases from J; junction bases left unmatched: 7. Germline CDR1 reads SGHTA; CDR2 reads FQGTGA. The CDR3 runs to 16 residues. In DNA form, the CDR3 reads TGTGCCAGCAGCTTACCGGACAGGGTACCTTACAATGAGCAGTTCTTC. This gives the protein CASSLPDRVPYNEQFF.

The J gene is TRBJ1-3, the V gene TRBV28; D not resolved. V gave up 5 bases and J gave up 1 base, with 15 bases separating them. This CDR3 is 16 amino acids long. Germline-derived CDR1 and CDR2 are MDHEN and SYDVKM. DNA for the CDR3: TGTGCCAGCAGTCCCCTCTGGGGAGGGTCTGGAAACACCATATATTTT. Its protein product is CASSPLWGGSGNTIYF.

Here the CDR3 DNA reads TGTGCCACCAGCATCCCCGGGACAGGGGTTAACTATGGCTACACCTTC. As protein: CATSIPGTGVNYGYTF. This rearrangement joins TRBV15 to TRBJ1-2; 10 positions match TRBD1. CDR3 length: 16 residues. V was clipped by 4 bases and J by 1 base; unmatched bases: 6. Germline-derived CDR1 and CDR2 are LNHNV and YYDKDF (reference sequence).

This CDR3 is CASSGRVAGSTDTQYF. The DNA of the CDR3 is TGTGCCAGCAGCGGGCGGGTAGCGGGGAGCACAGATACGCAGTATTTT. The chain is built from TRBV5-4 and TRBJ2-3, with 8 bases lining up with TRBD2. Germline CDR1 is SGHNT and CDR2 is YYREEE (reference sequence). This CDR3 has 16 residues. Trimming cost V 4 bases and J 0 bases; bases outside gene matches: 7.

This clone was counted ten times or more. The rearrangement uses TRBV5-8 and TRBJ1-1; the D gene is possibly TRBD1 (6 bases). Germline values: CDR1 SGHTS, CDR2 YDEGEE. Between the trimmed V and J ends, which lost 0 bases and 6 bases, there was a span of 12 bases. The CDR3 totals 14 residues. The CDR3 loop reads CASSLAAGDPEAFF. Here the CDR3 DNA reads TGTGCCAGCAGCTTGGCCGCAGGGGACCCTGAAGCTTTCTTT.

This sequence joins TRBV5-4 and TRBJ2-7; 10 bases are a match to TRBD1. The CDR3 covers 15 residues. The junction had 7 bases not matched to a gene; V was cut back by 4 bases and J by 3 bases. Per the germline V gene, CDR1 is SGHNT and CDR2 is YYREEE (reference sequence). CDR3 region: CASSQGQGGDYEQYF. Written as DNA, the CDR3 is TGTGCCAGCAGCCAAGGACAGGGGGGAGACTACGAGCAGTACTTC.

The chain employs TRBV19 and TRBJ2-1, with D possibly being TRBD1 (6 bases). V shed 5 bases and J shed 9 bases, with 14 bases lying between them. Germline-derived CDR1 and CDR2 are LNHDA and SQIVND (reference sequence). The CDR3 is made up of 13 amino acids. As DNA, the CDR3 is TGTGCCAGTAGTTCTAACAGGGTAGGTGAGCAGTTCTTC. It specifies CASSSNRVGEQFF.

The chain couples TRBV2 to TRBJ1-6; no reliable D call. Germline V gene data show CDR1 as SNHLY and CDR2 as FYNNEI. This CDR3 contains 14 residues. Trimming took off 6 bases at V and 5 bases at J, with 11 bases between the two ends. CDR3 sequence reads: CASRPTVNNSPLHF. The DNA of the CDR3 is TGTGCCAGCAGGCCGACTGTAAATAATTCACCCCTCCACTTT. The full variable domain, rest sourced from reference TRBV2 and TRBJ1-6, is EPEVTQTPSHQVTQMGQEVILRCVPISNHLYFYWYRQILGQKVEFLVSFYNNEISEKSEIFDDQFSVERPDGSNFTLKIRSTKLEDSAMYFCASRPTVNNSPLHFGNGTRLTVT.